This TCR beta chain was sequenced in a study of blood T cell repertoires in COVID-19. The protocol was immunoSEQ multiplex PCR, while the TCRdb copy is restricted to in-frame clones and leaves out a portion. The data show 150,000 or so clones, approximately 74% seen once. Germline V CDR1 and CDR2: MGHDK, SYGVNS. Germline trimming cut 7 bases from V and 8 bases from J; bases unmatched to any gene: 6. The CDR3 is 12 residues long. The specimen sequenced was peripheral blood. This clonotype originated in a woman in her seventies with acute or convalescent COVID-19. This sequence joins TRBV25-1 and TRBJ2-3, with TRBD1 matching 7 bases. DNA of the CDR3: TGTGCCAGCACCGATACAGGGGTTACGCAGTATTTT. Translation: CASTDTGVTQYF.